This T cell receptor beta chain was recorded in a study of T cells in Graves' hyperthyroidism and ophthalmopathy. Findings and limits, study-wide: Median prediction lead before ophthalmopathy onset was around seven months with the model. Most thyroid clonotypes expanded above 0.001 were also detected in blood.

Amplification targeted TCR beta CDR3 regions from RNA transcripts. HTBI primers were used for first-round RT-PCR of the TCR CDR3. MiXCR, run by TCRdb on the multiplex PCR reads, gives a single entry per CDR3 protein. The data contain fewer than 650,000 distinct CDR3 sequences, 13% to 15% of them singletons. Turning to this clonotype: As yet, its antigen is unknown.

Trimming took 6 bases from V and 4 from J; bases not matched to a gene: 8. CDR1 is SGDLS and CDR2 is YYNGEE in the germline V gene. This CDR3 comprises 15 residues. Diagnoses were established using clinical symptoms, serum thyroxine and TRAb, thyroid ultrasound and orbital computed tomography. The specimen sequenced was blood. The source is a woman in her thirties or forties with Graves' hyperthyroidism. The V gene is TRBV9, the J gene TRBJ2-2, with TRBD1 identical over 8 bases. CDR3 protein: CASTAQGASTGELFF. CDR3 nucleotides: TGTGCCAGCACGGCCCAGGGGGCCTCCACCGGGGAGCTGTTTTTT.